Listed below are T cell receptor beta chains from one sample, sequenced in a study of technical replicates of blood from several donors. Measured with immunoSEQ multiplex PCR; TCRdb has only the in-frame clones, and not every one. The data contain 50,000 to 60,000 clones, about 95% of them seen just once; the ten biggest clones take up 2.5% to 3.5%. Sequencing was done on a sample of PBMCs. The receptors shown here come from a human donor in good health. Some clones in this sample may be carry-over from other donors' samples. CDR3s include the opening cysteine and the closing phenylalanine or tryptophan. Fields, in order: J gene, V gene, D gene, clone size, CDR3 protein, CDR3 DNA. A D gene is named only where the DNA matches it firmly. Clone size is stated in some rows and not others, as once, few, many or a class when expanded.

TRBJ2-7	TRBV20-1	NA	once	CSASTGYEQYF	TGCAGTGCTTCTACAGGGTACGAGCAGTACTTC
TRBJ2-7	TRBV10-3	TRBD1	NA	CAISQGQVDEQYF	TGTGCCATCAGCCAGGGACAGGTGGACGAGCAGTACTTC
TRBJ1-1	TRBV2	TRBD1	NA	CASSSDRVAPLNTEAFF	TGTGCCAGCAGTTCCGACAGGGTCGCCCCCTTGAACACTGAAGCTTTCTTT
TRBJ1-1	TRBV7-6	NA	NA	CASSSGMNTEAFF	TGTGCCAGCAGCTCGGGGATGAACACTGAAGCTTTCTTT
TRBJ2-1	TRBV19	NA	NA	CASSIGYNEQFF	TGTGCCAGTAGTATCGGGTACAATGAGCAGTTCTTC
TRBJ2-5	TRBV6-5	NA	NA	CASSYGETQYF	TGTGCCAGCAGTTACGGCGAGACCCAGTACTTC
TRBJ1-1	TRBV5-1	NA	NA	CASSTGMNTEAFF	TGCGCCAGCAGCACAGGTATGAACACTGAAGCTTTCTTT
TRBJ2-6	TRBV5-1	NA	NA	CASSLVSVASSGANVLTF	TGCGCCAGCAGCTTGGTAAGCGTGGCCAGCTCTGGGGCCAACGTCCTGACTTTC
TRBJ2-3	TRBV7-2	TRBD1	NA	CASSLGTGDRVVGTQYF	TGTGCCAGCAGCTTAGGAACAGGAGACAGGGTGGTTGGTACGCAGTATTTT
TRBJ1-2	TRBV25-1	TRBD1	NA	CASRAGTDYGYTF	TGTGCCAGCAGAGCTGGGACAGACTATGGCTACACCTTC
TRBJ2-1	TRBV5-8	TRBD2	NA	CASSGRDGGGYNEQFF	TGTGCCAGCAGCGGGCGGGACGGCGGGGGGTACAATGAGCAGTTCTTC
TRBJ2-2	TRBV5-5	NA	NA	CASSRGWAGSGELFF	TGTGCCAGCAGCCGGGGGTGGGCAGGGTCCGGGGAGCTGTTTTTT
TRBJ2-5	TRBV5-1	NA	NA	CASSLGTLQETQYF	TGCGCCAGCAGCTTAGGGACATTACAAGAGACCCAGTACTTC
TRBJ2-2	TRBV7-8	TRBD2	NA	CASSLGTSENTGELFF	TGTGCCAGCAGCTTAGGGACTAGCGAGAACACCGGGGAGCTGTTTTTT
TRBJ1-2	TRBV2	NA	NA	CASSEMAGSLTDGYTF	TGTGCCAGCAGTGAAATGGCAGGTAGTCTAACGGATGGCTACACCTTC
TRBJ2-2	TRBV29-1	TRBD2	NA	CSVVSGGARTGELFF	TGCAGCGTCGTTAGCGGGGGGGCCAGAACCGGGGAGCTGTTTTTT
TRBJ1-5	TRBV15	NA	NA	CATSREGTLNQPQHF	TGTGCCACCAGCAGAGAAGGGACACTCAATCAGCCCCAGCATTTT
TRBJ2-1	TRBV7-9	NA	NA	CASSLTAGVGGAEQFF	TGTGCCAGCAGTTTAACCGCGGGAGTGGGGGGCGCGGAGCAGTTCTTC
TRBJ1-5	TRBV19	NA	once	CASSIGYGGGQPQHF	TGTGCCAGTAGTATAGGGTATGGAGGCGGGCAGCCCCAGCATTTT
TRBJ2-5	TRBV9	NA	NA	CASSVAGGNQETQYF	TGTGCCAGCAGCGTAGCTGGAGGGAACCAAGAGACCCAGTACTTC
TRBJ1-6	TRBV27	NA	NA	CASSFRREANSPLHF	TGTGCCAGCAGTTTTCGTCGGGAAGCTAATTCACCCCTCCACTTT
TRBJ2-5	TRBV30	NA	NA	CAWSEAVGSQYF	TGTGCCTGGAGTGAAGCGGTTGGGTCCCAGTACTTC
TRBJ2-2	TRBV15	TRBD1	NA	CATSRDRTTGELFF	TGTGCCACCAGCAGGGACAGGACGACCGGGGAGCTGTTTTTT
TRBJ1-1	TRBV6-5	TRBD1	NA	CASSYSPGQGSAFF	TGTGCCAGCAGTTACTCACCGGGACAGGGGTCAGCTTTCTTT
TRBJ2-7	TRBV4-1	NA	once	CASSPSSSSEQYF	TGCGCCAGCAGCCCCTCGTCTAGCTCCGAGCAGTACTTC
TRBJ2-2	TRBV5-6	NA	NA	CASSRSTGELFF	TGTGCCAGCAGCCGGAGCACCGGGGAGCTGTTTTTT
TRBJ2-7	TRBV9	TRBD1	once	CASSARDRGPHEQYF	TGTGCCAGCAGCGCCCGGGACAGGGGTCCCCACGAGCAGTACTTC
TRBJ2-7	TRBV6-5	TRBD2	NA	CASSYRREGVHEQYF	TGTGCCAGCAGTTATAGGCGGGAGGGCGTCCACGAGCAGTACTTC
TRBJ1-1	TRBV30	NA	once	CAWSVSQGAFF	TGTGCCTGGAGTGTCTCACAGGGAGCTTTCTTT
TRBJ1-2	TRBV9	NA	NA	CASRGTTGKKNYGYTF	TGTGCCAGCAGAGGGACCACAGGGAAAAAAAACTATGGCTACACCTTC
TRBJ2-3	TRBV4-3	TRBD2	NA	CASSQDQAGGQGDTQYF	TGCGCCAGCAGCCAAGATCAGGCGGGAGGGCAGGGAGATACGCAGTATTTT
TRBJ2-2	TRBV7-6	TRBD2	NA	CAIPRGSGRTGELFF	TGTGCCATCCCCCGGGGTAGCGGGAGGACCGGGGAGCTGTTTTTT
TRBJ1-2	TRBV27	NA	NA	CASNPGWGLHYGYTF	TGTGCCAGCAACCCAGGGTGGGGGCTACACTATGGCTACACCTTC
TRBJ2-3	TRBV4-1	NA	NA	CASSRSVSDTQYF	TGCGCCAGCAGCCGTAGCGTCTCAGATACGCAGTATTTT
TRBJ1-6	TRBV6-5	NA	once	CASSSGASPLHF	TGTGCCAGCAGCTCAGGGGCCTCACCCCTCCACTTT
TRBJ1-2	TRBV6-6	NA	NA	CASGAQRGYTF	TGTGCCAGCGGGGCTCAACGGGGCTACACCTTC
TRBJ1-1	TRBV7-3	NA	once	CASSLIKNTEAFF	TGTGCCAGCAGCTTAATCAAGAACACTGAAGCTTTCTTT
TRBJ2-7	TRBV20-1	NA	NA	CSALIAYEQYF	TGCAGTGCCCTTATAGCCTACGAGCAGTACTTC
TRBJ2-7	TRBV27	NA	NA	CASGALEGGAYEQYF	TGTGCCAGCGGAGCGTTAGAGGGCGGCGCCTACGAGCAGTACTTC
TRBJ1-2	TRBV29-1	NA	once	CSADRDKGGGYTF	TGCAGCGCAGACCGGGACAAGGGTGGCGGCTACACCTTC
TRBJ2-5	TRBV9	TRBD2	once	CASSGGRGYQETQYF	TGTGCCAGCAGCGGCGGGAGGGGGTACCAAGAGACCCAGTACTTC